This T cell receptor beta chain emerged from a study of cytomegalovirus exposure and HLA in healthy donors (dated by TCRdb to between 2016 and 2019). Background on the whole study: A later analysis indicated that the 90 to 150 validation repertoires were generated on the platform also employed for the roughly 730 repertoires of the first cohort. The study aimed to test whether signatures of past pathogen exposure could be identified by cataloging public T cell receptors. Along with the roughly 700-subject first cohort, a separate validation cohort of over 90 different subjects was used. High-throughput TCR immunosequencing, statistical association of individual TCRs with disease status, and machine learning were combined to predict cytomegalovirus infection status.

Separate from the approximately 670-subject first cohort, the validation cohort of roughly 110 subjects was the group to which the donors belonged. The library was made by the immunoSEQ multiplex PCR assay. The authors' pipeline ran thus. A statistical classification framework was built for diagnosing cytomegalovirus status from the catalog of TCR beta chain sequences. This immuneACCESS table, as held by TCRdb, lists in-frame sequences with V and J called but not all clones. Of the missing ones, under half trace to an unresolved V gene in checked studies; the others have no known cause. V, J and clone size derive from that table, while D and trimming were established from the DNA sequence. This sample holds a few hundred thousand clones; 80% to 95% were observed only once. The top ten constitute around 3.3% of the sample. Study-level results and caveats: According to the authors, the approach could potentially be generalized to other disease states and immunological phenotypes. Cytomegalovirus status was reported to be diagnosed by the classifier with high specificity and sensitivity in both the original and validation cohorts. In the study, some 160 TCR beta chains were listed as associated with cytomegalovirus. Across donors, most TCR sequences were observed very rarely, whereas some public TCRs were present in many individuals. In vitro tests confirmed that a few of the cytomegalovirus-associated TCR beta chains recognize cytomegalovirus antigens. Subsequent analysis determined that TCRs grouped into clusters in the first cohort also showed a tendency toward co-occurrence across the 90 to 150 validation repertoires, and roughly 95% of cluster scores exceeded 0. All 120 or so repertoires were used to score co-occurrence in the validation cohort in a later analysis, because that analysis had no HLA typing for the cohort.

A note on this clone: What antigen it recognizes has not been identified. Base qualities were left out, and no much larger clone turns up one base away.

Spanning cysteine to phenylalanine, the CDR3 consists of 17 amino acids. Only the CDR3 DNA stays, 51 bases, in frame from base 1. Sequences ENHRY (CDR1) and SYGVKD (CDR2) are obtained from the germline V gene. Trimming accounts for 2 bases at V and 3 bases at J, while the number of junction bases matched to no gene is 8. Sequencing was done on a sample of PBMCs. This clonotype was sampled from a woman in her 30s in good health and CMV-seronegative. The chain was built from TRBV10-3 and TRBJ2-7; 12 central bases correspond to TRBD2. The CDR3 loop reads CAISEPLTSGSLYEQYF. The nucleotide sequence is TGTGCCATCAGTGAGCCCTTGACTAGCGGGAGTCTCTACGAGCAGTACTTC.